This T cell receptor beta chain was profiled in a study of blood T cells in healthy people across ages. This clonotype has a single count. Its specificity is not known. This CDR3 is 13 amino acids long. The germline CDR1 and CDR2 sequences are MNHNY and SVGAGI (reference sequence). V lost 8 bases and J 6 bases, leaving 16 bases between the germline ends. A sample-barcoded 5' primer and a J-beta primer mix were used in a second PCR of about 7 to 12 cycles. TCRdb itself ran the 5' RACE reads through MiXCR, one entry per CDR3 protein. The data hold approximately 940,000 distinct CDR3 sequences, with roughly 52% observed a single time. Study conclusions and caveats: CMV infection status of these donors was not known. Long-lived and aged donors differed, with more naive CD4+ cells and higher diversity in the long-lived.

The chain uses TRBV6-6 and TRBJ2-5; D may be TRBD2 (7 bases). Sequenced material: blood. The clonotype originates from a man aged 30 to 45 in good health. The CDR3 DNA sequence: TGTGCCAGCGAGGGGGGGGCCGTAAAGACCCAGTACTTC. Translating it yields CASEGGAVKTQYF.